This T cell receptor (beta chain) was sequenced during a study of cytomegalovirus exposure and HLA in healthy donors. Of note for this clone: Its antigen is still unknown.

The CDR3 contains 13 residues. Trimming shortened V by 0 bases and J by 4 bases, and 4 bases separated the two germline ends. From germline, CDR1 is MGHRA and CDR2 YSYEKL. Primers: 60 Vbeta forward and 13 Jbeta reverse. Method: immunoSEQ multiplex PCR; TCRdb's copy keeps in-frame clones and lacks some. The sample has around 150,000 clones, around 81% seen once. General study results and limits: Reported performance of the classifier showed diagnosis of cytomegalovirus status with high specificity and sensitivity. Immune exposure information available was restricted to CMV serostatus. Later work showed greater clonal expansion in HLA-associated TCR beta chains than in equally common others. Listed as cytomegalovirus-associated were 150 or so TCR beta chains.

The gene calls are TRBV4-1 and TRBJ1-5, with D unclear. The sequenced sample was PBMCs. This clonotype originated in a man aged 50-59 years in good health and CMV-seronegative. CDR3: CASSQERNQPQHF. CDR3 DNA: TGCGCCAGCAGCCAAGAGAGAAATCAGCCCCAGCATTTT.